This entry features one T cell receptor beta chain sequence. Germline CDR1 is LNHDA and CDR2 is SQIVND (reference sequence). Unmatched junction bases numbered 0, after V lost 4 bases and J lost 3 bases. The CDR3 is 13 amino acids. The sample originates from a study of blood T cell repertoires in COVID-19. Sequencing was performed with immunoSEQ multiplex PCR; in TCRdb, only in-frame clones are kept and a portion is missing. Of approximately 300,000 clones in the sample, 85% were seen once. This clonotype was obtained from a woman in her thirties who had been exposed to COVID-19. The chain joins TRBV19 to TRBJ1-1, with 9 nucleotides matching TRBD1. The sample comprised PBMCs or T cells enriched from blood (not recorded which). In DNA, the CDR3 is TGTGCCAGTAGTAGGGACAGGGACACTGAAGCTTTCTTT. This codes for CASSRDRDTEAFF.